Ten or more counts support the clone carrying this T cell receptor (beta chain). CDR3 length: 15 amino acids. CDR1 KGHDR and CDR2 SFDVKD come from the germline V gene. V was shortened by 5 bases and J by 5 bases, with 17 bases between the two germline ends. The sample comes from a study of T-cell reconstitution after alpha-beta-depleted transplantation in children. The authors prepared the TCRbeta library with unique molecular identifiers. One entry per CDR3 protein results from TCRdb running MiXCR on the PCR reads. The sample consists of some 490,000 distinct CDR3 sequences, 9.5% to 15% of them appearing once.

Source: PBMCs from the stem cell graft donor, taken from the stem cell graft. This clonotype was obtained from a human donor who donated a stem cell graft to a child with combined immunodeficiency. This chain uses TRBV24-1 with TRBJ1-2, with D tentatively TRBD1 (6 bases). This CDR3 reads CATSGPESGEYGYTF. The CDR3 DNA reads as TGTGCCACCAGTGGACCTGAGTCAGGGGAGTATGGCTACACCTTC.